Below, 21 T cell receptor beta chains from the same sample are listed, as sequenced in a study of T cells after yellow fever vaccination. TCRdb used MiXCR to reprocess the 5' RACE reads, holding one entry per CDR3 protein. In the table there are 29,000 or so distinct CDR3 sequences, over 5% of which are singletons. The sample here was PBMCs, either bulk or a sorted T-cell subset (CD4+, CD8+, memory, or dextramer-sorted; not recorded which), taken on the day of the yellow fever booster vaccination. Every receptor here comes from a man aged 30 to 45 who received the YFV17D yellow fever vaccine.

This clonotype appeared many times. This rearrangement joins TRBV12-3 or TRBV12-4 to TRBJ2-5; D unresolved. With 3 bases removed from V and 0 bases from J, the gap between germline ends came to 8 bases. The CDR3 extends over 14 amino acids. CDR3 region: CASSLHAHQETQYF. The CDR3 bases are TGTGCCAGCAGTTTGCACGCACACCAAGAGACCCAGTACTTC.

A few counts support this clonotype. This rearrangement joins TRBV20-1 to TRBJ1-1; D is ambiguous. CDR3 length: 10 amino acids. Germline-derived CDR1 and CDR2 are DFQATT and SNEGSKA (reference sequence). Trimming shortened V by 8 bases and J by 3 bases, and 7 bases separated the two germline ends. In DNA, the CDR3 is TGCAGTTTCCGGGACACTGAAGCTTTCTTT. Its protein product is CSFRDTEAFF.

This clonotype came up many times. V gene TRBV28 combines with J gene TRBJ1-1, with 10 positions matching TRBD1. Germline CDR1 MDHEN, CDR2 SYDVKM. J lost 3 bases, V lost 11 bases, and 12 bases had no gene match. The CDR3 length is 15 residues. The CDR3 coding sequence is TGTGCCGGAAGCGGGACAGGGGAAGGTGACACTGAAGCTTTCTTT. Amino acid sequence: CAGSGTGEGDTEAFF.

By share, this clonotype counts as medium-sized. This chain joins TRBV25-1 and TRBJ1-3; no firm D call. The V gene's germline CDR1 is MGHDK and CDR2 SYGVNS. With 3 bases removed from V and 0 bases from J, the gap between germline ends came to 3 bases. CDR3 length equals 13 residues. DNA of the CDR3: TGTGCCAGCAGTGAGGGCTCTGGAAACACCATATATTTT. Protein product: CASSEGSGNTIYF.

In this sample, this clonotype turned up many times. V usage is TRBV3-1 and J usage is TRBJ2-7; 9 bases match TRBD1. The V segment lost 0 bases and the J segment 4 bases; nucleotides outside the gene matches: 7. Germline CDR1 is LGHDT and CDR2 is YNNKEL (reference sequence). The CDR3 has 16 amino acids. CDR3 in DNA: TGTGCCAGCAGCCAAGAAAGGGGACAGGGATTTTACGAGCAGTACTTC. The encoded protein is CASSQERGQGFYEQYF.

About this clonotype: The CDR3 does not end in the conserved phenylalanine or tryptophan, so this is likely a read error. The V gene is TRBV12-3 or TRBV12-4, the J gene TRBJ2-2; D is perhaps TRBD2 (5 bases). This CDR3 contains 15 residues. V lost 8 bases and J lost 4, with 17 bases in between. The CDR3 protein is CASAQRPAGTGELFS. The CDR3 region has the DNA TGTGCCAGCGCCCAGCGGCCGGCGGGCACCGGGGAGCTGTTTTCT.

The table lists this clonotype with a few counts. The chain employs TRBV20-1 and TRBJ2-3, with 9 nucleotides matching TRBD2. The CDR3 spans 14 residues. Germline CDR1 reads DFQATT; CDR2 reads SNEGSKA (reference sequence). V was clipped by 2 bases and J by 5 bases; unmatched bases: 5. The DNA for the CDR3 is TGCAGTGCTAGACCCCGGACTAGCGTAGATACGCAGTATTTT. Protein: CSARPRTSVDTQYF.

The rearrangement joins TRBV18 to TRBJ2-7, with D maybe TRBD2 (7 bases). V lost 5 bases to trimming and J lost 3 bases, with 20 bases between them. Germline CDR1 and CDR2: KGHSH and LQKENI. The CDR3 has 16 residues. CDR3 nucleotides: TGTGCCAGCTCAAACTTCAGGGGAGGGTCCCACTACGAGCAGTACTTC. It specifies CASSNFRGGSHYEQYF.

This clonotype was seen repeatedly, ten times or more. This sequence joins TRBV28 and TRBJ1-1; 8 nucleotides match TRBD1. The length of the CDR3 is 14 residues. V shed 6 bases and J 3 bases; nucleotides not matched to a gene: 6. From germline, CDR1 is MDHEN and CDR2 SYDVKM. CDR3 region: CASRTGQGYTEAFF. CDR3 coding DNA: TGTGCCAGCAGAACTGGACAGGGATACACTGAAGCTTTCTTT.

This clonotype has ten or more counts. The V call is TRBV5-6, the J call TRBJ1-3, with a possible D match to TRBD1 (6 bases). Germline CDR1 is SGHDT and CDR2 is YYEEEE. The CDR3 covers 15 residues. V lost 4 bases and J lost 0, with 11 bases in between. CDR3 residues: CASSPKTGSGNTIYF. In DNA form, the CDR3 reads TGTGCCAGCAGCCCGAAGACAGGCTCTGGAAACACCATATATTTT.

This clonotype was recorded many times. The genes are TRBV4-2 and TRBJ2-2, with a weak D call TRBD1 (6 bases). CDR3 length: 15 residues. Germline CDR1 reads LGHNA; CDR2 reads YNFKEQ. The germline V and J ends were trimmed by 5 bases and 9 bases, with 19 bases remaining between them. The CDR3 spells CASSENRVSWRELFF. The DNA for the CDR3 is TGTGCCAGCAGCGAAAACAGGGTATCGTGGCGGGAGCTGTTTTTT.

This rearrangement joins TRBV20-1 to TRBJ2-2, with 7 bases fitting TRBD1. CDR3 size: 14 residues. Germline V CDR1 and CDR2: DFQATT, SNEGSKA (reference sequence). V trimming: 2 bases; J trimming: 0 bases; junction bases outside the gene matches: 0. CDR3 sequence (DNA): TGCAGTGCTAGAACAGGGGCGAACACCGGGGAGCTGTTTTTT. This gives the protein CSARTGANTGELFF.

The table lists this clonotype with a few counts. The chain links TRBV20-1 to TRBJ1-4; D perhaps matches TRBD1 (5 bases). Looked up from germline, CDR1 is DFQATT and CDR2 is SNEGSKA (reference sequence). Trimming took 0 bases from V and 3 from J, leaving 11 bases between them. This CDR3 contains 15 residues. The chain's CDR3 is CSARDRGSANEKLFF. In DNA form, the CDR3 reads TGCAGTGCTAGAGATCGGGGGAGCGCTAATGAAAAACTGTTTTTT.

Concerning this clonotype: A much larger clone differs by one base, so this may be a read error. The J gene is TRBJ2-3, the V gene TRBV5-1, with no clear D. The CDR3 consists of 16 residues. V lost 0 bases, J lost 1 base, and 12 bases lay in between. The germline gives CDR1 SGHRS, CDR2 YFSETQ. DNA for the CDR3: TGCGCCAGCAGCTTGGCGCCGCCCCGTGGCACAGATACGCAGTATTTT. Protein sequence: CASSLAPPRGTDTQYF. The whole variable domain, remainder taken from reference TRBV5-1 and TRBJ2-3, is KAGVTQTPRYLIKTRGQQVTLSCSPISGHRSVSWYQQTPGQGLQFLFEYFSETQRNKGNFPGRFSGRQFSNSRSEMNVSTLELGDSALYLCASSLAPPRGTDTQYFGPGTRLTVL.

The table lists this clonotype with many counts. The gene calls are TRBV5-1 and TRBJ2-7; the D is unclear. The CDR3 covers 14 residues. CDR1 is SGHRS and CDR2 is YFSETQ in the germline V gene. The V end lost 1 base, the J end lost 3 bases, and 11 bases lay between the germline ends. CDR3 sequence reads: CASSLSGLRYEQYF. The CDR3 region has the DNA TGCGCCAGCAGCTTGTCCGGGTTGCGCTACGAGCAGTACTTC.

V is TRBV5-1 and J is TRBJ2-7; 7 bases fit TRBD2. There are 15 residues in the CDR3. Germline loops: CDR1 SGHRS, CDR2 YFSETQ. Trimming took 0 bases from V and 4 from J; bases not matched to a gene: 7. The CDR3 sequence: CASSLAGTNAYEQYF. CDR3 sequence (DNA): TGCGCCAGCAGCTTGGCCGGGACTAATGCTTACGAGCAGTACTTC. Together with reference TRBV5-1 and TRBJ2-7, the CDR3 gives the full variable domain: KAGVTQTPRYLIKTRGQQVTLSCSPISGHRSVSWYQQTPGQGLQFLFEYFSETQRNKGNFPGRFSGRQFSNSRSEMNVSTLELGDSALYLCASSLAGTNAYEQYFGPGTRLTVT.

This clonotype was seen many times. CDR3 sequence: CASSLFRLAGAYEQYF. CDR3 nucleotides: TGTGCCAGCAGCCTGTTCAGACTAGCGGGAGCCTACGAGCAGTACTTC. V gene TRBV7-9 combines with J gene TRBJ2-7, with 12 bases that match TRBD2. The CDR3 is made up of 16 amino acids. The V gene end was trimmed by 5 bases and the J gene end by 2 bases; junction bases not matched to a gene: 7. Germline-derived CDR1 and CDR2 are SEHNR and FQNEAQ (reference sequence).

This clonotype was seen repeatedly, ten times or more. The V gene is TRBV30, the J gene TRBJ1-1; D remains ambiguous. Germline V lookup: CDR1 GTSNPN, CDR2 SVGIG (reference sequence). V was trimmed by 5 bases and J by 6 bases, leaving 10 bases between them. The CDR3 sequence is 11 residues long. CDR3: CAWSWEAEAFF. Written as DNA, the CDR3 is TGTGCCTGGTCTTGGGAGGCTGAAGCTTTCTTT. The entire variable domain, with the rest obtained from reference TRBV30 and TRBJ1-1, is as follows: SQTIHQWPATLVQPVGSPLSLECTVEGTSNPNLYWYRQAAGRGLQLLFYSVGIGQISSEVPQNLSASRPQDRQFILSSKKLLLSDSGFYLCAWSWEAEAFFGQGTRLTVV.

In DNA, the CDR3 is TGTGCCAGCAGTTACACACTATACAATGAGCAGTTCTTC. It yields the protein CASSYTLYNEQFF. The J gene is TRBJ2-1, the V gene TRBV6-6; no clear D gene. CDR1 and CDR2 from the germline V gene are MNHNY and SVGAGI (reference sequence). Trimming cost V 2 bases and J 4 bases, with 6 bases left between them. The CDR3 sequence is 13 residues long.

This clonotype was counted ten times or more. V gene TRBV6-2 or TRBV6-3 combines with J gene TRBJ2-2; D is ambiguous. Germline lookup yields CDR1 MNHEY and CDR2 SVGEGT. This CDR3 is built from 15 residues. V lost 0 bases to trimming and J lost 5 bases, with 10 bases between them. DNA of the CDR3: TGTGCCAGCAGTTACTCCAGCATATATACCGGGGAGCTGTTTTTT. As protein: CASSYSSIYTGELFF.

This clonotype is termed medium-sized. CDR3 nucleotide sequence: TGTGCCATCAGTACTGGGCCCGATGCCCACGAGCAGTACTTC. This translates into CAISTGPDAHEQYF. The chain joins TRBV10-3 to TRBJ2-7; D unclear. Trimming removed 5 bases from V and 5 bases from J, with 16 bases in between. Per the germline V gene, CDR1 is ENHRY and CDR2 is SYGVKD. The CDR3 loop spans 14 amino acids.